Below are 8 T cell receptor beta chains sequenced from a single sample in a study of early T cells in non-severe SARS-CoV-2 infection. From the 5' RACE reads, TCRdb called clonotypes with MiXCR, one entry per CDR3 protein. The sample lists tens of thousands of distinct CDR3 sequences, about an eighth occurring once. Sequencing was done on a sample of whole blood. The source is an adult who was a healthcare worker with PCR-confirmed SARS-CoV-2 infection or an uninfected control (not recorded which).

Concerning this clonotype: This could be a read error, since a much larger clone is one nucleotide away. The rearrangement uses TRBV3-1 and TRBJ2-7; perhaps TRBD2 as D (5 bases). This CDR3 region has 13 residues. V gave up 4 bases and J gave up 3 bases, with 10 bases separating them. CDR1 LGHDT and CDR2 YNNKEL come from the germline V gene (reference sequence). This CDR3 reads CASSPVGIYEQYF. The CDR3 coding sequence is TGTGCCAGCAGCCCAGTCGGGATCTACGAGCAGTACTTC.

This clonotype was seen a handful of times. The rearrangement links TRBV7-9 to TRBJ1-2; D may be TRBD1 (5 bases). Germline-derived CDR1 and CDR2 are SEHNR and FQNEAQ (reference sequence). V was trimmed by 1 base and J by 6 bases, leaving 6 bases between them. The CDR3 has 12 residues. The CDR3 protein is CASSLDRHGYTF. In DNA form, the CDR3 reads TGTGCCAGCAGCTTAGACAGGCATGGCTACACCTTC.

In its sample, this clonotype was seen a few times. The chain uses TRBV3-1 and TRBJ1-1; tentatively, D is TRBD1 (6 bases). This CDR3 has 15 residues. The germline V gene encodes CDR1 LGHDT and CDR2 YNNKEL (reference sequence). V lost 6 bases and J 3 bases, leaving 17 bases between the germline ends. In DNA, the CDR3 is TGTGCCAGCAGTCCTGGGGGGGCTCGTGACACTGAAGCTTTCTTT. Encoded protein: CASSPGGARDTEAFF.

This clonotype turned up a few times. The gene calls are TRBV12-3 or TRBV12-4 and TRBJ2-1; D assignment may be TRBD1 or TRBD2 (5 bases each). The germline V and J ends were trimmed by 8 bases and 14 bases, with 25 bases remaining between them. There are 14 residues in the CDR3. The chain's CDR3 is CASEYGEGKRGEFF. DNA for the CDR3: TGTGCCAGCGAATACGGGGAAGGGAAAAGGGGCGAGTTCTTC.

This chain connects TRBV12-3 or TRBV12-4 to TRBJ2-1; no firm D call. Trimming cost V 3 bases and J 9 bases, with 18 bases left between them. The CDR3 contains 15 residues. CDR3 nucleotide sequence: TGTGCCAGCAGTTTTCTTGCCCCCTCGGGCGTTGAGCAGTTCTTC. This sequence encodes CASSFLAPSGVEQFF.

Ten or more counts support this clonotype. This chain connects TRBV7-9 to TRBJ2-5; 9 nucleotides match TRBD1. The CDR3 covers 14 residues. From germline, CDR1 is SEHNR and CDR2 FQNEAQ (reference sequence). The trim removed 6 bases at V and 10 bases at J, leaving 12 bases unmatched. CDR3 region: CASRPTGTGPFQYF. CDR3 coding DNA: TGTGCCAGCAGGCCTACCGGGACAGGGCCCTTCCAGTACTTC.

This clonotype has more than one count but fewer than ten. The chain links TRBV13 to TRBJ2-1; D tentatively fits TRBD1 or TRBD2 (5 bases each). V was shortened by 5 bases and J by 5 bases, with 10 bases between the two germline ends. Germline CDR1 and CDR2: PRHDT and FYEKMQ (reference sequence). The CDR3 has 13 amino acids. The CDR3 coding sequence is TGTGCCAGCAGCCTCGGGACCAACAATGAGCAGTTCTTC. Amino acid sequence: CASSLGTNNEQFF.

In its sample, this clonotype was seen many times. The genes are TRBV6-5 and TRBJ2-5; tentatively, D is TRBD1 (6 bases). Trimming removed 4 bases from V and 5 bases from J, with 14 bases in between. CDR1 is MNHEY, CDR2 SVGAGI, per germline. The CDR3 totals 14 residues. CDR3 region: CASSSVLGGETQYF. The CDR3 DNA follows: TGTGCCAGCAGTTCCGTACTTGGGGGCGAGACCCAGTACTTC.